A selection of T cell receptor beta chains follows, all from one sample in a study of blood T cell repertoires in COVID-19. This table comes from immunoSEQ multiplex PCR, and its TCRdb copy is limited to in-frame clones, with some not included. There are hundreds of thousands of clones in the sample; roughly 89% occur only once, and roughly 1.4% lies in the top ten. Sequencing input: peripheral blood. These receptor sequences come from a woman in her 30s with active or convalescent COVID-19. The CDR3 runs from the conserved cysteine through the conserved F or W. Each record gives: D gene, clone size, V gene, J gene, CDR3 protein, CDR3 DNA. The D gene is left open where the match is weak. Clone size is not always given. Where it is, it says once, few, many or a class for expanded clones.

D gene: -; clone size: -; V gene: TRBV3-1/TRBV3-2; J gene: TRBJ1-1; CDR3 protein: CASSQEKPQALGMNTEAFF; CDR3 DNA: TGTGCCAGCAGCCAAGAGAAACCGCAGGCTCTCGGCATGAACACTGAAGCTTTCTTT
D gene: -; clone size: once; V gene: TRBV5-1; J gene: TRBJ2-5; CDR3 protein: CASSPTPGETQYF; CDR3 DNA: TGCGCCAGCAGCCCGACCCCCGGGGAGACCCAGTACTTC
D gene: TRBD1; clone size: -; V gene: TRBV5-4; J gene: TRBJ2-3; CDR3 protein: CASSPTGASTDTQYF; CDR3 DNA: TGTGCCTCCTCCCCGACAGGGGCTAGCACAGATACGCAGTATTTT
D gene: -; clone size: -; V gene: TRBV7-8; J gene: TRBJ2-1; CDR3 protein: CASSTFGGNSYNEQFF; CDR3 DNA: TGTGCCAGCAGCACATTTGGCGGGAATTCCTACAATGAGCAGTTCTTC
D gene: TRBD1; clone size: once; V gene: TRBV3-1/TRBV3-2; J gene: TRBJ2-7; CDR3 protein: CASSLPNRGVYEQYF; CDR3 DNA: TGTGCCAGCAGCCTTCCCAACAGGGGGGTCTACGAGCAGTACTTC
D gene: -; clone size: -; V gene: TRBV3-1/TRBV3-2; J gene: TRBJ1-1; CDR3 protein: CASSPSGGKEAFF; CDR3 DNA: TGTGCCAGCAGCCCGTCGGGGGGCAAAGAAGCTTTCTTT
D gene: TRBD2; clone size: -; V gene: TRBV18; J gene: TRBJ2-3; CDR3 protein: CASSPQRGDVSTDTQYF; CDR3 DNA: TGTGCCAGCTCACCTCAACGGGGGGACGTGAGCACAGATACGCAGTATTTT
D gene: -; clone size: -; V gene: TRBV12-3/TRBV12-4; J gene: TRBJ2-1; CDR3 protein: CASRPDSPGQFF; CDR3 DNA: TGTGCCAGCAGACCGGACTCCCCGGGGCAGTTCTTC
D gene: TRBD2; clone size: -; V gene: TRBV30; J gene: TRBJ2-7; CDR3 protein: CAVGLAGVYEQYF; CDR3 DNA: TGTGCAGTGGGACTAGCGGGAGTCTACGAGCAGTACTTC
D gene: -; clone size: -; V gene: TRBV6-5; J gene: TRBJ1-2; CDR3 protein: CASSPESKTVF; CDR3 DNA: TGTGCCAGCAGTCCTGAAAGCAAGACAGTCTTC
D gene: TRBD1; clone size: -; V gene: TRBV27; J gene: TRBJ1-1; CDR3 protein: CASSLGTANTEAFF; CDR3 DNA: TGTGCCAGCAGTTTAGGGACAGCGAACACTGAAGCTTTCTTT
D gene: -; clone size: once; V gene: TRBV11-2; J gene: TRBJ1-2; CDR3 protein: CASSLARTGTGGYTF; CDR3 DNA: TGTGCCAGCAGCTTAGCCCGTACAGGGACGGGTGGCTACACCTTC
D gene: -; clone size: -; V gene: TRBV6-4; J gene: TRBJ1-2; CDR3 protein: CASSEFLGSYGYTF; CDR3 DNA: TGTGCCAGCAGTGAGTTCCTCGGGAGCTATGGCTACACCTTC
D gene: -; clone size: -; V gene: TRBV4-1; J gene: TRBJ2-7; CDR3 protein: CASSQVAGASSYEQYF; CDR3 DNA: TGCGCCAGCAGCCAAGTGGCAGGGGCCAGCTCCTACGAGCAGTACTTC
D gene: -; clone size: -; V gene: TRBV3-1/TRBV3-2; J gene: TRBJ2-7; CDR3 protein: CASSQDQASYEQYF; CDR3 DNA: TGTGCCAGCAGCCAAGATCAGGCCTCCTACGAGCAGTACTTC
D gene: -; clone size: -; V gene: TRBV7-8; J gene: TRBJ2-7; CDR3 protein: CASTALNEQYF; CDR3 DNA: TGTGCCAGCACAGCGCTTAACGAGCAGTACTTC
D gene: -; clone size: -; V gene: TRBV3-1/TRBV3-2; J gene: TRBJ2-3; CDR3 protein: CASSQGLGSDTQYF; CDR3 DNA: TGTGCCAGCAGCCAAGGACTAGGCTCAGATACGCAGTATTTT
D gene: -; clone size: -; V gene: TRBV5-6; J gene: TRBJ1-3; CDR3 protein: CASSFRQAIGNTIYF; CDR3 DNA: TGTGCCAGCAGCTTTCGGCAGGCGATAGGAAACACCATATATTTT
D gene: TRBD2; clone size: -; V gene: TRBV4-1; J gene: TRBJ2-1; CDR3 protein: CASSQESGSSYNEQFF; CDR3 DNA: TGCGCCAGCAGCCAAGAGAGCGGGAGCTCCTACAATGAGCAGTTCTTC
D gene: -; clone size: -; V gene: TRBV3-1/TRBV3-2; J gene: TRBJ1-5; CDR3 protein: CASSQDGGTGNQPQHF; CDR3 DNA: TGTGCCAGCAGCCAAGATGGGGGCACAGGCAATCAGCCCCAGCATTTT